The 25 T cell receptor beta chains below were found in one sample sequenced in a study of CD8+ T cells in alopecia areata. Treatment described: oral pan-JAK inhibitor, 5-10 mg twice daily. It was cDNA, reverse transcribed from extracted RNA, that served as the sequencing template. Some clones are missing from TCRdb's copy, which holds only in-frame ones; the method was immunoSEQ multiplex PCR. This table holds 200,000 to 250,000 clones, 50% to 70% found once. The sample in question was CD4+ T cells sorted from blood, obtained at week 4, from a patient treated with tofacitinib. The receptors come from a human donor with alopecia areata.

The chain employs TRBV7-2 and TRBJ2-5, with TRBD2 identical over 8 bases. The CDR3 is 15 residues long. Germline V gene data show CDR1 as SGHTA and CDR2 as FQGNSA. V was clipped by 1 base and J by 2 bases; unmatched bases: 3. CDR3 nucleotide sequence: TGTGCCAGCAGCTTAGGGTTAGCGGGGCAAGAGACCCAGTACTTC. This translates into CASSLGLAGQETQYF.

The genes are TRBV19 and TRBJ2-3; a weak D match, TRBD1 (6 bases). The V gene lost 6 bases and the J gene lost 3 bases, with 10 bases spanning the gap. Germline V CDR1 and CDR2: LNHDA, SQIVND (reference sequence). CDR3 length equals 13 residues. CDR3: CASRLQGTDTQYF. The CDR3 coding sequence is TGTGCCAGTAGGCTACAGGGTACAGATACGCAGTATTTT.

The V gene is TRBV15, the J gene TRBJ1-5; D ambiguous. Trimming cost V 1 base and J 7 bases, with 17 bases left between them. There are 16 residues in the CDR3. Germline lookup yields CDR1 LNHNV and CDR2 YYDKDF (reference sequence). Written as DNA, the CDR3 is TGTGCCACCAGCAGAGCCGGGATTCCGTTTGGGCAGCCCCAGCATTTT. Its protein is CATSRAGIPFGQPQHF. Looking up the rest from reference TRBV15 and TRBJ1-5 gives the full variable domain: DAMVIQNPRYQVTQFGKPVTLSCSQTLNHNVMYWYQQKSSQAPKLLFHYYDKDFNNEADTPDNFQSRRPNTSFCFLDIRSPGLGDTAMYLCATSRAGIPFGQPQHFGDGTRLSIL.

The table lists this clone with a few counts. CDR3 nucleotide sequence: TGTGCCAGCAGCCAGAGACAGGGGTATGGCTACACCTTC. Residues: CASSQRQGYGYTF. The chain carries TRBV4-2 and TRBJ1-2, with TRBD1 identical over 8 bases. The ends lost 3 bases at V and 5 bases at J; junction bases unmatched: 2. There are 13 residues in the CDR3. Germline V gene lookup returns CDR1 LGHNA and CDR2 YNFKEQ.

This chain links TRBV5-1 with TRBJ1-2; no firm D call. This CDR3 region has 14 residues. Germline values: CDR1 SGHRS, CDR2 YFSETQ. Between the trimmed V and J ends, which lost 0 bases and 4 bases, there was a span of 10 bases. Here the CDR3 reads CASSLEGYLYGYTF. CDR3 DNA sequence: TGCGCCAGCAGCTTGGAAGGGTATCTCTATGGCTACACCTTC.

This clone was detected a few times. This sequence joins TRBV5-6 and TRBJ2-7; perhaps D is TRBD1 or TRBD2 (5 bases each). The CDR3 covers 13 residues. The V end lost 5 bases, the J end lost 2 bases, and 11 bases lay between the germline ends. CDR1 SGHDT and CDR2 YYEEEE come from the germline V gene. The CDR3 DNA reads TGTGCCAGCAGGACGGGGACGACCTACGAGCAGTACTTC. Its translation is CASRTGTTYEQYF.

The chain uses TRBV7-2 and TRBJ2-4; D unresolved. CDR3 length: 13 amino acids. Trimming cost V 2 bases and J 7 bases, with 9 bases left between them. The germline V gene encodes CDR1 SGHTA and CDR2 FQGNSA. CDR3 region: CASSLTVMNIQYF. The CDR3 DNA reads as TGTGCCAGCAGCTTAACAGTTATGAACATTCAGTACTTC.

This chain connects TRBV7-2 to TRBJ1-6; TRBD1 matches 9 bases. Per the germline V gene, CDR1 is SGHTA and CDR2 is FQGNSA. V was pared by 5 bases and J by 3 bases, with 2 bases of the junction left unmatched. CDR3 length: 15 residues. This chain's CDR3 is CASSPGQGYNSPLHF. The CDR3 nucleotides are TGTGCCAGCAGCCCGGGACAGGGCTATAATTCACCCCTCCACTTT.

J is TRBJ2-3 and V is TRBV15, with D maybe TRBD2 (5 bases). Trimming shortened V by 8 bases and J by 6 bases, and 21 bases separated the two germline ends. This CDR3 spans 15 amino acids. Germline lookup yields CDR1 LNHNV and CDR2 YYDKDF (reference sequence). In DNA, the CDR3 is TGTGCCACCCAACGGGTGGGGAGTTTTTGGGATACGCAGTATTTT. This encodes CATQRVGSFWDTQYF.

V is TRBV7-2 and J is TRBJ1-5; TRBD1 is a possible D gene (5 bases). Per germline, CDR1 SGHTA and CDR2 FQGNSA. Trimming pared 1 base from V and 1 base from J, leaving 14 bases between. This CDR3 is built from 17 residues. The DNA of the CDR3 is TGTGCCAGCAGCTTAGAGTCAGGGTGGGGGAGCAATCAGCCCCAGCATTTT. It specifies CASSLESGWGSNQPQHF.

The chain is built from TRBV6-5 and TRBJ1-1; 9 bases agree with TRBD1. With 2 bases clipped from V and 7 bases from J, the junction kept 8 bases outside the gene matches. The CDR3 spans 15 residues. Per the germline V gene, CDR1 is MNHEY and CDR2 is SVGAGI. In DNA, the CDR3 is TGTGCCAGCAGTTACCTTAACAGGGGGCTCGGTGAAGCTTTCTTT. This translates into CASSYLNRGLGEAFF.

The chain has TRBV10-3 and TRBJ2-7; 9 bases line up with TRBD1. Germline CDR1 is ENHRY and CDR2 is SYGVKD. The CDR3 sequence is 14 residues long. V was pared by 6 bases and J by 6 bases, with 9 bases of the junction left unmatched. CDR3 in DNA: TGTGCCATCAGCTCCTGGACAGGGGAAGGCGAGCAGTACTTC. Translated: CAISSWTGEGEQYF.

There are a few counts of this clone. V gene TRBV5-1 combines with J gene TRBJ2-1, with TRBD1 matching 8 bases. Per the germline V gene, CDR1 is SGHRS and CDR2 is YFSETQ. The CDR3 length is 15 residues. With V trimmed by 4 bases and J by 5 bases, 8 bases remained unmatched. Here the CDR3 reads CASSLGQGINNEQFF. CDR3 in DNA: TGCGCCAGCAGCCTAGGACAGGGCATCAACAATGAGCAGTTCTTC.

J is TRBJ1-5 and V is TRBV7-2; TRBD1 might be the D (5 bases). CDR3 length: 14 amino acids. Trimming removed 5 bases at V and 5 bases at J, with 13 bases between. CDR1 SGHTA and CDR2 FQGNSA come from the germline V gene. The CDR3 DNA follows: TGTGCCAGCAGCCTAAAGGGAGGGGATCAGCCCCAGCATTTT. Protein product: CASSLKGGDQPQHF.

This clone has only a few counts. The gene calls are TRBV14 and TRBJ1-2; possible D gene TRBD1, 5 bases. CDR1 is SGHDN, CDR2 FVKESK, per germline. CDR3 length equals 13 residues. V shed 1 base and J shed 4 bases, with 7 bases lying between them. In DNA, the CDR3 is TGTGCCAGCAGCCAAGGACAGATCTATGGCTACACCTTC. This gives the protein CASSQGQIYGYTF. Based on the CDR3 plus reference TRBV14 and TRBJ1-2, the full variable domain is EAGVTQFPSHSVIEKGQTVTLRCDPISGHDNLYWYRRVMGKEIKFLLHFVKESKQDESGMPNNRFLAERTGGTYSTLKVQPAELEDSGVYFCASSQGQIYGYTFGSGTRLTVV.

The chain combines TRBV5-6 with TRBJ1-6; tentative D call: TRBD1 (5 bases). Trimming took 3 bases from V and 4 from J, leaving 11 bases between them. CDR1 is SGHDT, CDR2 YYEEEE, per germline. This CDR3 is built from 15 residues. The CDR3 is CASSSLTDYNSPLHF. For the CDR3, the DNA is TGTGCCAGCAGCTCATTGACAGATTATAATTCACCCCTCCACTTT.

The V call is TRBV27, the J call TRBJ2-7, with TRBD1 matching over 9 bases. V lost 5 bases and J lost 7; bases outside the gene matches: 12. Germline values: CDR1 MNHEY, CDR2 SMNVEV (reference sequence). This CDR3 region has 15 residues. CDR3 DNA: TGTGCCAGCAGTCGCGACCGGGACAGGGTGTGGGAGCAGTACTTC. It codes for CASSRDRDRVWEQYF.

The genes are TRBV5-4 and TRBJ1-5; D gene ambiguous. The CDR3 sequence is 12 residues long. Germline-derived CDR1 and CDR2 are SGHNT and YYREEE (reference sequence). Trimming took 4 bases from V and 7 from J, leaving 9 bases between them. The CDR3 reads CASSIDTQPQHF. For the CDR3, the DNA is TGTGCCAGCAGCATCGACACCCAGCCCCAGCATTTT. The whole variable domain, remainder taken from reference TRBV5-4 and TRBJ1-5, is ETGVTQSPTHLIKTRGQQVTLRCSSQSGHNTVSWYQQALGQGPQFIFQYYREEENGRGNFPPRFSGLQFPNYSSELNVNALELDDSALYLCASSIDTQPQHFGDGTRLSIL.

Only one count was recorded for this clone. CDR3 amino acids: CASRKAAGTEAFF. For the CDR3, the DNA is TGTGCCAGCAGGAAGGCCGCGGGGACTGAAGCTTTCTTT. The V gene is TRBV9, the J gene TRBJ1-1; D call uncertain. Germline CDR1 and CDR2: SGDLS and YYNGEE. Trimming took 5 bases from V and 5 from J, leaving 13 bases between them. The CDR3 spans 13 residues.

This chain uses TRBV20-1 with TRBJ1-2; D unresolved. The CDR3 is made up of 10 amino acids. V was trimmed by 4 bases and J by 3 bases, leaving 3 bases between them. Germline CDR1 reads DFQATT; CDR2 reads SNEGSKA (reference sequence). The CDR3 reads CSAKDYGYTF. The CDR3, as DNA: TGCAGTGCTAAGGACTATGGCTACACCTTC.

CDR3 loop: CSVGIGDYGYTF. In DNA, the CDR3 is TGCAGCGTTGGTATAGGGGACTATGGCTACACCTTC. This chain uses TRBV29-1 with TRBJ1-2, with D tentatively TRBD1 (5 bases). Germline assignment: CDR1 SQVTM and CDR2 ANQGSEA. There are 12 residues in the CDR3. V dropped 4 bases and J dropped 3 bases, with 9 bases sitting between them.

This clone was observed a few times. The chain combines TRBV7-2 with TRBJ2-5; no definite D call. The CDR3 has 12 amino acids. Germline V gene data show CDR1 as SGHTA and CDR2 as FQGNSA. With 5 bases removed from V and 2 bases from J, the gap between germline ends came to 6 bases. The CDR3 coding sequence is TGTGCCAGCAGCAGGCAGCAAGAGACCCAGTACTTC. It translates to CASSRQQETQYF.

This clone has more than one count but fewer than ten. The CDR3 protein is CASSLNSGGSTDTQYF. CDR3 nucleotides: TGCGCCAGCAGCCTAAACAGCGGGGGAAGCACAGATACGCAGTATTTT. The chain uses TRBV5-1 and TRBJ2-3; 8 bases fit TRBD2. Germline loops: CDR1 SGHRS, CDR2 YFSETQ. V lost 4 bases, J lost 0 bases, and 7 bases stayed unmatched. The CDR3 has 16 residues.

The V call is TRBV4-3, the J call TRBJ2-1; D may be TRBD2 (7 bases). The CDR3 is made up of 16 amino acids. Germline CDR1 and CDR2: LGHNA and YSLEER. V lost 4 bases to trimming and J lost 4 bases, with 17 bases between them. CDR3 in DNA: TGCGCCAGCAGCCGGACCTACGGGGGGCCTTACAATGAGCAGTTCTTC. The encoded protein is CASSRTYGGPYNEQFF.

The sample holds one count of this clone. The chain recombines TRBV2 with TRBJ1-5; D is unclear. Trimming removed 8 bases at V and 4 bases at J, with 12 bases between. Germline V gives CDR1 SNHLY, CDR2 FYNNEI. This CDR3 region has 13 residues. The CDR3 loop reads CASGQIGNQPQHF. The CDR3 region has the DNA TGTGCCAGCGGGCAGATAGGGAATCAGCCCCAGCATTTT.